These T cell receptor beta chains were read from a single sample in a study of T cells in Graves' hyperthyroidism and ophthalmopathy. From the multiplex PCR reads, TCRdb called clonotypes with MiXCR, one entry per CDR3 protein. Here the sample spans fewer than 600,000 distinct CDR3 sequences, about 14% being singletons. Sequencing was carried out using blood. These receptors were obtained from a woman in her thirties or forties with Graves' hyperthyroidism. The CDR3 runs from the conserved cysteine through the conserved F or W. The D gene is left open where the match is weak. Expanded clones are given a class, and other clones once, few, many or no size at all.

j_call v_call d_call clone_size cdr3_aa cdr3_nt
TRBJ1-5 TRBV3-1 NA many CASSRGGYQPQHF TGTGCCAGCAGCCGGGGAGGATATCAGCCCCAGCATTTT
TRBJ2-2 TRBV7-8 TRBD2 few CASSLTGTSGIGELFF TGTGCCAGCAGCTTAACCGGGACTAGCGGGATCGGGGAGCTGTTTTTT
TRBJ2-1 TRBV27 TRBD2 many CASSLGGGAYNEQFF TGTGCCAGCAGTTTGGGGGGGGGAGCGTACAATGAGCAGTTCTTC
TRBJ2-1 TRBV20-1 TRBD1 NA CSADNQGANEQFF TGCAGTGCCGACAATCAGGGGGCTAATGAGCAGTTCTTC
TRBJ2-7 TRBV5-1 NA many CASSSNRFEQYF TGCGCCAGCAGCTCCAACAGGTTTGAGCAGTACTTC
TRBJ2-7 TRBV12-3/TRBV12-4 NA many CASSSPRERIEQYF TGTGCCAGCAGTTCTCCCAGGGAAAGAATAGAGCAGTACTTC
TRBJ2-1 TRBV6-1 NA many CASSTISYNEQFF TGTGCCAGCTCGACTATTTCCTACAATGAGCAGTTCTTC
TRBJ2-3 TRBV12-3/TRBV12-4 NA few CASRFRSTDTQYF TGTGCCAGCAGATTTCGGAGCACAGATACGCAGTATTTT
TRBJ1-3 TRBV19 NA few CAATALNSGNTIYF TGTGCCGCCACGGCTTTAAACTCTGGAAACACCATATATTTT
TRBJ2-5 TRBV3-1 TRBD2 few CASSPTFTEGRLAGGPQTQYF TGTGCCAGCAGCCCGACTTTCACCGAGGGTAGACTAGCGGGAGGGCCGCAGACCCAGTACTTC
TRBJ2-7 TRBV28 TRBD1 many CASSFPRTGGSYEQYF TGTGCCAGCAGTTTTCCCCGGACAGGGGGTTCCTACGAGCAGTACTTC
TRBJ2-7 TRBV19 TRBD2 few CASSTSRLAGLSSWYEQYF TGTGCCAGTAGTACCTCTCGACTAGCGGGTCTGAGTTCGTGGTACGAGCAGTACTTC
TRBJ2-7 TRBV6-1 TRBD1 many CASSEAPGQLYEQYF TGTGCCAGCAGTGAAGCCCCGGGACAGTTATACGAGCAGTACTTC
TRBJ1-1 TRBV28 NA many CASRPGEGMNTEAFF TGTGCCAGCAGACCAGGGGAGGGGATGAACACTGAAGCTTTCTTT
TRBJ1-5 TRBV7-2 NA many CASSLTGTSNQPQHF TGTGCCAGCAGCCTAACAGGGACGAGCAATCAGCCCCAGCATTTT
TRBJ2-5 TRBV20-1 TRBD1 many CSASGQVQETQYF TGCAGTGCGTCCGGACAGGTCCAAGAGACCCAGTACTTC
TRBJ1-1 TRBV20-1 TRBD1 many CSARPRTGFSTEAFF TGCAGTGCTCGCCCCAGGACAGGGTTCTCCACTGAAGCTTTCTTT
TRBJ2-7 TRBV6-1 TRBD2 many CASSEALKGRVRTSDREQYF TGTGCCAGCAGTGAAGCGCTCAAAGGGCGGGTCCGGACTAGCGACCGCGAGCAGTACTTC
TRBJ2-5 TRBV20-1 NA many CSADLAQETQYF TGCAGTGCTGACTTGGCTCAAGAGACCCAGTACTTC
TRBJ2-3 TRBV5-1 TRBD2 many CASSQRLAGGADTQYF TGCGCCAGCAGCCAAAGATTAGCGGGAGGCGCAGATACGCAGTATTTT
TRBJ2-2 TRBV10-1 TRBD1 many CASSRDRGNTGELFF TGCGCCAGCAGTCGGGACAGGGGAAACACCGGGGAGCTGTTTTTT
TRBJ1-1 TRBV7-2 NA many CASSLAGRVGTEAFF TGTGCCAGCAGCTTAGCGGGAAGGGTAGGCACTGAAGCTTTCTTT
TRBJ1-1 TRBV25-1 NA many CASSPLGDLNTEAFF TGTGCCAGCAGTCCCCTAGGGGACCTGAACACTGAAGCTTTCTTT
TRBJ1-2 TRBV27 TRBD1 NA CASTPSVGDRAYYGYTF TGTGCCAGCACCCCCAGTGTCGGTGACAGGGCCTACTATGGCTACACCTTC
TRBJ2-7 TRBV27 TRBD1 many CASSLTAGGYEQYF TGTGCCAGCAGTTTAACGGCAGGGGGTTACGAGCAGTACTTC
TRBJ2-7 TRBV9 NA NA CASNPRGGYEQYF TGTGCCAGCAACCCGAGGGGGGGATACGAGCAGTACTTC
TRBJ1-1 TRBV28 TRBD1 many CASNPGQGVSEAFF TGTGCCAGCAATCCGGGACAGGGGGTGTCTGAAGCTTTCTTT
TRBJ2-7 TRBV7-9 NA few CASSGGRHAYEQYF TGTGCCAGCAGCGGGGGGCGACACGCCTACGAGCAGTACTTC
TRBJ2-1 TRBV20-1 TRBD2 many CSARDSGGTNEQFF TGCAGTGCTAGAGATAGCGGGGGGACCAATGAGCAGTTCTTC
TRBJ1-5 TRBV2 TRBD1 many CASSGRGGEGNQPQHF TGTGCCAGCAGTGGGAGAGGGGGCGAAGGCAATCAGCCCCAGCATTTT
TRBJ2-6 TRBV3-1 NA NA CASSQTSPVLTF TGTGCCAGCAGCCAAACTAGCCCCGTCCTGACTTTC
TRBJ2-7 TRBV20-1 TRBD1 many CSAIGQGVTYEQYF TGCAGTGCTATAGGACAGGGTGTCACCTACGAGCAGTACTTC
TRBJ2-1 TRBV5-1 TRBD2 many CASSLAPAGVGYNEQFF TGCGCCAGCAGCTTGGCCCCAGCGGGAGTGGGGTACAATGAGCAGTTCTTC
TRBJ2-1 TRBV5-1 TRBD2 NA CASSLARGAGGPEYNEQFF TGCGCCAGCAGCTTGGCCCGGGGAGCGGGAGGGCCGGAGTACAATGAGCAGTTCTTC
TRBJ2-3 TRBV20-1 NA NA CSATHSGLGTDTQYF TGCAGTGCTACTCATTCGGGGTTAGGCACAGATACGCAGTATTTT
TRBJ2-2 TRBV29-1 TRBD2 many CSAQAGGNTGELFF TGCAGCGCCCAAGCGGGAGGGAACACCGGGGAGCTGTTTTTT
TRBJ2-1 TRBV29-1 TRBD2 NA CSVRPLAAYNEQFF TGCAGCGTTCGTCCCCTAGCGGCGTACAATGAGCAGTTCTTC
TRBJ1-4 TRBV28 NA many CASSFGGREKLFF TGTGCCAGCAGTTTCGGGGGCCGAGAAAAACTGTTTTTT
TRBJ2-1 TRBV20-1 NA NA CSARDPTSRDSYNEQFF TGCAGTGCTAGAGACCCGACAAGCCGGGATTCCTACAATGAGCAGTTCTTC
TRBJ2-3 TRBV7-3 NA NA CASSLAGNSHDTQYF TGTGCCAGCAGCTTGGCCGGAAACTCACACGATACGCAGTATTTT
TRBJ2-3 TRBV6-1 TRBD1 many CASSARVPGQGAIDTQYF TGTGCCAGCAGCGCAAGAGTACCGGGACAGGGGGCTATAGATACGCAGTATTTT
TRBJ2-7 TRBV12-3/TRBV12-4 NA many CASSLGGTGIYEQYF TGTGCCAGCAGTCTAGGGGGGACGGGGATTTACGAGCAGTACTTC
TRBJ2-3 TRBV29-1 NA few CSVCNYSGADTQYF TGCAGCGTTTGTAACTACAGCGGTGCAGATACGCAGTATTTT
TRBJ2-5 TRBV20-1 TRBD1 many CSVDRGNQETQYF TGCAGTGTGGACAGGGGGAACCAAGAGACCCAGTACTTC
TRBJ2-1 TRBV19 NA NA CASSRRQSYNEQFF TGTGCCAGTAGTAGAAGACAGTCCTACAATGAGCAGTTCTTC
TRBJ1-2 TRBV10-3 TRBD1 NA CAITTGQGPYGYTF TGTGCCATCACCACCGGACAGGGCCCCTATGGCTACACCTTC